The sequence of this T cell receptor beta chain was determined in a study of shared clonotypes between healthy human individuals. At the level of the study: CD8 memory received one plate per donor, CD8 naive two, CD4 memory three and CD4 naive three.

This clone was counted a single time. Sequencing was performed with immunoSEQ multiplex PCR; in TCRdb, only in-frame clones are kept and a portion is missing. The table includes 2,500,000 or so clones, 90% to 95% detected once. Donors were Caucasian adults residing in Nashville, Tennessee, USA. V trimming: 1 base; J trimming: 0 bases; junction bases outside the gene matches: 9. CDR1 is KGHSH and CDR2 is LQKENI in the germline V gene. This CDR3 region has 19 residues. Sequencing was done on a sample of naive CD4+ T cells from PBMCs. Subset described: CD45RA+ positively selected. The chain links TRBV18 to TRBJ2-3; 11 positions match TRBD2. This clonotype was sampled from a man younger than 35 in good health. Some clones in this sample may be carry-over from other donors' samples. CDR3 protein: CASSPLPGLAAQSTDTQYF. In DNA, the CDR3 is TGTGCCAGCTCACCACTTCCGGGACTAGCGGCACAAAGCACAGATACGCAGTATTTT.